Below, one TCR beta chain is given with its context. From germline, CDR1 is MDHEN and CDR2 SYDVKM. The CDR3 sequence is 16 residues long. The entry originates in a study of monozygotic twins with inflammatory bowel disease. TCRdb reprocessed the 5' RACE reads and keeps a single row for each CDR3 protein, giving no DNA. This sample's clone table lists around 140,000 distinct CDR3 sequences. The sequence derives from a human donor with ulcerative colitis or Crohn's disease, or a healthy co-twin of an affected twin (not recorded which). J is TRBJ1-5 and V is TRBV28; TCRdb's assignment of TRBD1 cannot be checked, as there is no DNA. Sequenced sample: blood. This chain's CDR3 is CASRERYRGRNQPQHF.